The 31 T cell receptor beta chains below were found in one sample sequenced in a study of blood T cell repertoires in COVID-19. Produced via immunoSEQ multiplex PCR; TCRdb's table is partial and in-frame only. The top ten hold roughly 9.1% of the sample, which has 65,000 to 80,000 clones, roughly 90% seen once. Sequencing was done on a sample of peripheral blood. These receptors came from a human donor in a cohort sampled during active COVID-19.

The chain links TRBV10-3 to TRBJ2-1; 13 bases align to TRBD2. There are 14 residues in the CDR3. The V gene end was trimmed by 3 bases and the J gene end by 7 bases; junction bases not matched to a gene: 0. Germline lookup yields CDR1 ENHRY and CDR2 SYGVKD. The CDR3 protein is CAISELAGGNEQFF. In nucleotides, the CDR3 is TGTGCCATCAGTGAACTAGCGGGAGGGAATGAGCAGTTCTTC.

This sequence joins TRBV4-1 and TRBJ2-3; a possible D gene is TRBD1 (5 bases). The ends were cut back, 0 bases at V and 4 bases at J, with 17 bases in the middle. CDR1 and CDR2 from the germline V gene are MGHRA and YSYEKL. This CDR3 is built from 17 residues. CDR3 sequence: CASSQDSGRASADTQYF. DNA of the CDR3: TGCGCCAGCAGCCAAGATTCGGGCAGGGCATCGGCAGATACGCAGTATTTT.

The rearrangement uses TRBV7-9 and TRBJ1-2; D remains ambiguous. Germline CDR1 SEHNR, CDR2 FQNEAQ (reference sequence). The CDR3 has 12 amino acids. V was trimmed by 2 bases and J by 8 bases, leaving 9 bases between them. CDR3 region: CASSLSHEGYTF. As DNA, the CDR3 is TGTGCCAGCAGCTTAAGCCATGAAGGCTACACCTTC.

The chain employs TRBV2 and TRBJ2-3, with 9 nucleotides matching TRBD2. The germline V gene has CDR1 SNHLY and CDR2 FYNNEI. The CDR3 covers 15 residues. V lost 11 bases, J lost 5 bases, and 14 bases stayed unmatched. This CDR3 is CAGRGTSPNRDTQYF. The CDR3 DNA follows: TGTGCCGGGAGGGGGACTAGCCCCAACCGAGATACGCAGTATTTT.

V and J are TRBV29-1 and TRBJ2-3; 8 bases map to TRBD1. The CDR3 covers 14 residues. J lost 1 base, V lost 2 bases, and 2 bases had no gene match. From germline, CDR1 is SQVTM and CDR2 ANQGSEA. CDR3 sequence: CSVEKGQGTDTQYF. The CDR3 coding sequence is TGCAGCGTTGAAAAGGGACAGGGCACAGATACGCAGTATTTT.

The V gene is TRBV4-2, the J gene TRBJ2-1; 9 bases are a match to TRBD1. The germline V gene has CDR1 LGHNA and CDR2 YNFKEQ. After removal of 4 bases from V and 0 bases from J, the junction contained 7 bases not matched to a gene. This CDR3 contains 17 residues. As DNA, the CDR3 is TGTGCCAGCAGCCCCGAAGCGGGACAGGGCTCCTACAATGAGCAGTTCTTC. Translating gives CASSPEAGQGSYNEQFF.

The CDR3 sequence is CASSKPGQGYEKLFF. CDR3 coding DNA: TGTGCCAGCAGTAAACCGGGACAGGGCTATGAAAAACTGTTTTTT. The genes are TRBV28 and TRBJ1-4, with 9 nucleotides matching TRBD1. The V and J ends lost 5 bases and 6 bases, in that order; junction bases with no gene match: 7. Germline lookup yields CDR1 MDHEN and CDR2 SYDVKM. This CDR3 spans 15 amino acids.

This clone was seen a single time. J is TRBJ1-1 and V is TRBV5-1; 7 bases fit TRBD1. CDR3 length: 15 amino acids. CDR1 SGHRS and CDR2 YFSETQ come from the germline V gene. V dropped 4 bases and J dropped 0; count of bases not matched to a gene: 6. The CDR3, as DNA: TGCGCCAGCAGCATCCTGACAGGGCTGAACACTGAAGCTTTCTTT. Translating it yields CASSILTGLNTEAFF. The full variable domain, in which reference TRBV5-1 and TRBJ1-1 provide the parts outside the CDR3, is KAGVTQTPRYLIKTRGQQVTLSCSPISGHRSVSWYQQTPGQGLQFLFEYFSETQRNKGNFPGRFSGRQFSNSRSEMNVSTLELGDSALYLCASSILTGLNTEAFFGQGTRLTVV.

This chain joins TRBV5-5 and TRBJ1-5; 8 bases fit TRBD1. After removal of 4 bases from V and 5 bases from J, the junction contained 5 bases not matched to a gene. Germline V CDR1 and CDR2: SGHKS, YYEKEE (reference sequence). The CDR3 consists of 14 residues. The CDR3 DNA follows: TGTGCCAGCAGCCGGACAGGGCGGGATCAGCCCCAGCATTTT. Residues: CASSRTGRDQPQHF.

The V and J genes are TRBV6-4 and TRBJ2-1; a weak D match, TRBD2 (5 bases). CDR1 is MRHNA and CDR2 is SNTAGT in the germline V gene. The CDR3 contains 15 residues. Trimming cost V 3 bases and J 2 bases, with 11 bases left between them. DNA of the CDR3: TGTGCCAGCAGTGAGGGGAGAGGGCCCTACAATGAGCAGTTCTTC. Translated: CASSEGRGPYNEQFF.

The chain is built from TRBV15 and TRBJ2-1; 10 bases map to TRBD2. Germline V gene data show CDR1 as LNHNV and CDR2 as YYDKDF (reference sequence). The CDR3 runs to 15 residues. V shed 3 bases, J shed 9 bases, and the junction held 8 bases outside the gene matches. The CDR3 protein is CATSSLLAGDGEQFF. The CDR3 DNA follows: TGTGCCACCAGCAGCCTTCTAGCGGGAGATGGTGAGCAGTTCTTC.

This clone appeared a single time. The CDR3 region has the DNA TGTGCCAGCAGCTTAGCGAACAGGGCTGATGAGCAGTACTTC. This encodes CASSLANRADEQYF. The chain employs TRBV7-9 and TRBJ2-7; D is perhaps TRBD1 (6 bases). CDR3 length equals 14 residues. V was trimmed by 0 bases and J by 7 bases, leaving 13 bases between them. CDR1 SEHNR and CDR2 FQNEAQ come from the germline V gene (reference sequence).

The chain couples TRBV6-2 or TRBV6-3 to TRBJ1-5, with a possible D match to TRBD1 (6 bases). The V and J ends lost 5 bases and 7 bases respectively, with 18 bases between them. Germline CDR1 MNHEY, CDR2 SVGEGT. This CDR3 has 15 residues. This CDR3 reads CASSSRWQGFQPQHF. CDR3 DNA sequence: TGTGCCAGCAGTAGTCGGTGGCAGGGGTTCCAGCCCCAGCATTTT.

This clone has a single count. The chain links TRBV27 to TRBJ1-1; maybe TRBD1 (5 bases). V shed 4 bases and J shed 4 bases, with 10 bases lying between them. In germline, CDR1 is MNHEY, CDR2 SMNVEV (reference sequence). This CDR3 has 13 amino acids. CDR3 nucleotide sequence: TGTGCCAGCAGTTCGGGACTCGGCACTGAAGCTTTCTTT. Protein sequence: CASSSGLGTEAFF.

This rearrangement joins TRBV9 to TRBJ2-7; TRBD1 aligns across 8 bases. Germline V gene sequence: CDR1 SGDLS, CDR2 YYNGEE. The CDR3 has 15 residues. J was trimmed by 0 bases and V by 4 bases; bases with no gene match: 6. The CDR3 loop is CASSPGTGRSYEQYF. The DNA for the CDR3 is TGTGCCAGCAGCCCGGGGACAGGCCGCTCCTACGAGCAGTACTTC.

The rearrangement uses TRBV2 and TRBJ2-7; a possible D gene is TRBD2 (5 bases). The CDR3 totals 13 residues. V dropped 8 bases and J dropped 3 bases, with 14 bases sitting between them. Germline V lookup: CDR1 SNHLY, CDR2 FYNNEI. The CDR3 DNA reads as TGTGCCAGCGGACTTTCCCCCCTCTACGAGCAGTACTTC. Its protein product is CASGLSPLYEQYF.

The gene calls are TRBV6-5 and TRBJ1-3, with TRBD1 as a possible D gene (6 bases). This CDR3 region has 15 residues. Germline assignment: CDR1 MNHEY and CDR2 SVGAGI. The V gene lost 5 bases and the J gene lost 4 bases, with 15 bases spanning the gap. As DNA, the CDR3 is TGTGCCAGCAGTCCCTTTACAGGGTTAGGAAACACCATATATTTT. It encodes CASSPFTGLGNTIYF.

The rearrangement uses TRBV18 and TRBJ2-7; D might be TRBD2 (6 bases). Trimming took off 1 base at V and 2 bases at J, with 12 bases between the two ends. The CDR3 extends over 15 amino acids. CDR1 and CDR2 from the germline V gene are KGHSH and LQKENI. CDR3: CASSPRSGYTYEQYF. CDR3 DNA: TGTGCCAGCTCACCACGGAGCGGGTATACCTACGAGCAGTACTTC.

The V call is TRBV6-2 or TRBV6-3, the J call TRBJ2-7; 9 bases match TRBD1. The V gene's germline CDR1 is MNHEY and CDR2 SVGEGT. The CDR3 is 15 amino acids. The trim removed 5 bases at V and 6 bases at J, leaving 11 bases unmatched. CDR3 nucleotide sequence: TGTGCCAGCAGTGATACAGGGGGCGAGTGGTTCGAGCAGTACTTC. Translation: CASSDTGGEWFEQYF.

V usage is TRBV7-2 and J usage is TRBJ2-2, with D uncertain. Germline V gene sequence: CDR1 SGHTA, CDR2 FQGNSA. CDR3 length: 12 residues. Trimming removed 7 bases at V and 6 bases at J, with 9 bases between. The CDR3 coding sequence is TGTGCCAGCAACCTAACCCCCGGGGAGCTGTTTTTT. It yields the protein CASNLTPGELFF.

V and J are TRBV5-1 and TRBJ2-1, with 8 bases fitting TRBD1. The germline gives CDR1 SGHRS, CDR2 YFSETQ. J was trimmed by 4 bases and V by 4 bases; bases with no gene match: 7. The CDR3 is 15 residues long. CDR3 nucleotide sequence: TGCGCCAGCAGCACTTCAGGGGGCTTGTACAATGAGCAGTTCTTC. Protein sequence: CASSTSGGLYNEQFF.

This clone was counted once. The chain recombines TRBV3-1 (or the pseudogene TRBV3-2) with TRBJ2-3, with 10 bases that match TRBD1. Trimming removed 5 bases from V and 2 bases from J; junction bases left unmatched: 4. CDR3 length equals 15 residues. CDR1 LGHDT and CDR2 YNNKEL come from the germline V gene (reference sequence). The CDR3 protein is CASSRTGGHTDTQYF. CDR3 bases: TGTGCCAGCAGCAGGACAGGGGGACACACAGATACGCAGTATTTT.

The rearrangement uses TRBV27 and TRBJ2-3, with D perhaps TRBD1 (6 bases). The CDR3 runs to 16 residues. Germline CDR1 reads MNHEY; CDR2 reads SMNVEV (reference sequence). Deletions cut 6 bases from V and 1 base from J, with 17 bases between. The CDR3 DNA follows: TGTGCCAGCAGGCCAACTCGGGGACACGGCACAGATACGCAGTATTTT. This encodes CASRPTRGHGTDTQYF.

The chain employs TRBV11-2 and TRBJ2-3, with 8 nucleotides matching TRBD1. The CDR3 is 14 residues long. V shed 2 bases and J 11 bases; nucleotides not matched to a gene: 9. Per germline, CDR1 SGHAT and CDR2 FQNNGV. The CDR3 protein is CASSLHPAGGGQYF. The CDR3 nucleotides are TGTGCCAGCAGCTTACATCCGGCAGGGGGCGGGCAGTATTTT.

This rearrangement joins TRBV7-2 to TRBJ2-3, with TRBD2 matching 8 bases. Germline trimming cut 3 bases from V and 1 base from J; bases unmatched to any gene: 6. Germline loops: CDR1 SGHTA, CDR2 FQGNSA. There are 16 residues in the CDR3. CDR3 bases: TGTGCCAGCAGCTTGGGACTAGGAGTGCGCACAGATACGCAGTATTTT. Translation: CASSLGLGVRTDTQYF. Full variable domain (rest looked up from reference TRBV7-2 and TRBJ2-3): GAGVSQSPSNKVTEKGKDVELRCDPISGHTALYWYRQSLGQGLEFLIYFQGNSAPDKSGLPSDRFSAERTGGSVSTLTIQRTQQEDSAVYLCASSLGLGVRTDTQYFGPGTRLTVL.

The V gene is TRBV27, the J gene TRBJ1-5; D gene ambiguous. Trimming removed 4 bases at V and 4 bases at J, with 11 bases between. This CDR3 region has 14 residues. Germline V gene lookup returns CDR1 MNHEY and CDR2 SMNVEV (reference sequence). The CDR3 region has the DNA TGTGCCAGCAGTTCCGGGATGATAAATCAGCCCCAGCATTTT. It specifies CASSSGMINQPQHF.

The chain carries TRBV4-2 and TRBJ2-3; the D gene is possibly TRBD1 (6 bases). This CDR3 is built from 17 residues. Germline assignment: CDR1 LGHNA and CDR2 YNFKEQ. V lost 0 bases to trimming and J lost 0 bases, with 13 bases between them. CDR3 sequence reads: CASSQEVGDTSTDTQYF. DNA of the CDR3: TGTGCCAGCAGCCAAGAGGTTGGGGACACGAGCACAGATACGCAGTATTTT.

The rearrangement uses TRBV25-1 and TRBJ2-1; a possible D gene is TRBD1 (5 bases). The CDR3 has 14 residues. V lost 7 bases to trimming and J lost 0 bases, with 10 bases between them. CDR1 is MGHDK, CDR2 SYGVNS, per germline. In DNA form, the CDR3 reads TGTGCCAGCACAGGGCGTAGCTCCTACAATGAGCAGTTCTTC. Amino acid sequence: CASTGRSSYNEQFF.

This clone was observed once. The V call is TRBV4-1, the J call TRBJ2-1; TRBD2 matches at 11 bases. In germline, CDR1 is MGHRA, CDR2 YSYEKL. The V segment lost 1 base and the J segment 8 bases; nucleotides outside the gene matches: 7. This CDR3 has 16 residues. CDR3 in DNA: TGCGCCAGCAGCCAAGGGGGGCTAGCGGGAGGATATGAGCAGTTCTTC. Amino acid sequence: CASSQGGLAGGYEQFF.

The rearrangement uses TRBV6-4 and TRBJ2-1; 8 bases align to TRBD2. V trimming: 4 bases; J trimming: 6 bases; junction bases outside the gene matches: 11. This CDR3 comprises 16 residues. Germline lookup yields CDR1 MRHNA and CDR2 SNTAGT. This CDR3 is CASSASSGLDINEQFF. In DNA form, the CDR3 reads TGTGCCAGCAGTGCCTCTTCGGGACTAGATATCAATGAGCAGTTCTTC.

The rearrangement joins TRBV6-5 to TRBJ2-2; no clear D gene. Germline loops: CDR1 MNHEY, CDR2 SVGAGI. Trimming cost V 2 bases and J 2 bases, with 6 bases left between them. The CDR3 contains 14 residues. As DNA, the CDR3 is TGTGCCAGCAGTTACACTATAAACACCGGGGAGCTGTTTTTT. It codes for CASSYTINTGELFF.